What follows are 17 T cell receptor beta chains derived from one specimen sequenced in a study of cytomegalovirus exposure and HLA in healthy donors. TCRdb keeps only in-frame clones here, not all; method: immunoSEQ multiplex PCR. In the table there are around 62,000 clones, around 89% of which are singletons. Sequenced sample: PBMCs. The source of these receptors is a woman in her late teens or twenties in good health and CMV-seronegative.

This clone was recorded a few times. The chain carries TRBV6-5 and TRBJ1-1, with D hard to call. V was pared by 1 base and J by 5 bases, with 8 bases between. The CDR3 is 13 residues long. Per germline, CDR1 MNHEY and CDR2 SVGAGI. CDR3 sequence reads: CASSYLRGTEAFF. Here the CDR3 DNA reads TGTGCCAGCAGTTACTTAAGAGGGACTGAAGCTTTCTTT.

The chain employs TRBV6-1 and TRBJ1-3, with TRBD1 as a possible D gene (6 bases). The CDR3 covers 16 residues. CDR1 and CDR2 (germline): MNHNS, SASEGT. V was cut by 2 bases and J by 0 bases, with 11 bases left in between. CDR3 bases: TGTGCCAGCAGTGAAATGGACAGTCCCTCTGGAAACACCATATATTTT. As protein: CASSEMDSPSGNTIYF.

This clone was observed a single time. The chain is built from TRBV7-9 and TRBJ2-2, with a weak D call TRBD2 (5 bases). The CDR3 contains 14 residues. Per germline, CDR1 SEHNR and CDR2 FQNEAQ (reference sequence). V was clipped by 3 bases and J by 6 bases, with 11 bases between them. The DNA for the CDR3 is TGTGCCAGCAGCTTGGGGAGACAATCCGGGGAGCTGTTTTTT. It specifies CASSLGRQSGELFF.

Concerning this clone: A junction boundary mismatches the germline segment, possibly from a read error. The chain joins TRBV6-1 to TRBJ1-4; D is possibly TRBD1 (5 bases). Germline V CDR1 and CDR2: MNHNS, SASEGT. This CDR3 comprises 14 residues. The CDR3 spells CASSEGTGGEKLFF. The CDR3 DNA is TGTGCCAGCAGCGAAGGGACTGGCGGGGAAAAACTGTTTTTT.

Here the CDR3 DNA reads TGCGCCAGCAGCCTACCAGGGTCGAATGAAGCTTTCTTT. Amino acid sequence: CASSLPGSNEAFF. V and J are TRBV5-1 and TRBJ1-1, with a tentative D call TRBD1 (5 bases). This CDR3 comprises 13 residues. Trimming cost V 4 bases and J 7 bases, with 14 bases left between them. Germline assignment: CDR1 SGHRS and CDR2 YFSETQ.

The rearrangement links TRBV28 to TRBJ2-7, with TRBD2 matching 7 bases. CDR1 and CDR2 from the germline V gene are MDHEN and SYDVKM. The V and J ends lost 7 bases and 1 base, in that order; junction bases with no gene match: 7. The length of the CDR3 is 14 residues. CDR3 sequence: CASNQLAISYEQYF. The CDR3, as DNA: TGTGCCAGCAATCAACTAGCGATATCCTACGAGCAGTACTTC.

The CDR3 DNA is TGCGCCAGCAGTGACCTGACAGGGACACAGCCCCACTATGGCTACACCTTC. It translates to CASSDLTGTQPHYGYTF. The V call is TRBV10-2, the J call TRBJ1-2, with TRBD1 matching over 7 bases. CDR1 WSHSY and CDR2 SAAADI come from the germline V gene. This CDR3 has 17 amino acids. The V gene end was trimmed by 3 bases and the J gene end by 3 bases; junction bases not matched to a gene: 13.

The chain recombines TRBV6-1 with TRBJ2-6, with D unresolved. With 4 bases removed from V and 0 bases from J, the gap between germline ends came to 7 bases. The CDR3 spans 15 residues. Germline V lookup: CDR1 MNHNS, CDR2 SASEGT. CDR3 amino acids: CASSGESSGANVLTF. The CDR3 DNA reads TGTGCCAGCAGTGGCGAGTCCTCTGGGGCCAACGTCCTGACTTTC.

The CDR3: CASSPSSGELEQYF. The CDR3 DNA follows: TGTGCCAGTAGTCCGTCTAGCGGGGAGCTCGAGCAGTACTTC. The chain employs TRBV19 and TRBJ2-7; 9 bases match TRBD2. The germline gives CDR1 LNHDA, CDR2 SQIVND (reference sequence). V lost 5 bases to trimming and J lost 6 bases; unmatched junction nucleotides: 8. The CDR3 is made up of 14 amino acids. Combining the CDR3 with reference TRBV19 and TRBJ2-7 gives the whole variable domain DGGITQSPKYLFRKEGQNVTLSCEQNLNHDAMYWYRQDPGQGLRLIYYSQIVNDFQKGDIAEGYSVSREKKESFPLTVTSAQKNPTAFYLCASSPSSGELEQYFGPGTRLTVT.

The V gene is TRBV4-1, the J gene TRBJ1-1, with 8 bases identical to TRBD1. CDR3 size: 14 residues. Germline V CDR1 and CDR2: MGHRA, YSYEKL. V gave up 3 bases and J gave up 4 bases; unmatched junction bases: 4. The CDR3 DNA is TGCGCCAGCAGCCATCCTACAGGGGGCACTGAAGCTTTCTTT. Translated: CASSHPTGGTEAFF.

The CDR3 coding sequence is TGTGCCAGCAGCCAGGGACTAGCGGGAGATTTCTCCTACGAGCAGTACTTC. Its protein product is CASSQGLAGDFSYEQYF. This chain connects TRBV5-4 to TRBJ2-7; the match to TRBD2 covers 14 bases. J lost 0 bases, V lost 4 bases, and 6 bases had no gene match. CDR3 length equals 17 residues. Germline assignment: CDR1 SGHNT and CDR2 YYREEE (reference sequence).

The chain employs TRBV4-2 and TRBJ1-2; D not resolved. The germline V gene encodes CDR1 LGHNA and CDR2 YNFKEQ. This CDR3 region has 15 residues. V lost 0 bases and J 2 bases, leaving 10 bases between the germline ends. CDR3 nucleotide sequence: TGTGCCAGCAGCCAAGATGAGCGAGACAACTATGGCTACACCTTC. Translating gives CASSQDERDNYGYTF.

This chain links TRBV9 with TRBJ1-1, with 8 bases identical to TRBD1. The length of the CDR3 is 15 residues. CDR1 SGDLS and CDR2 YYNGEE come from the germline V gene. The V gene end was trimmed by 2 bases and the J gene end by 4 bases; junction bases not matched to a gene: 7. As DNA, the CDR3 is TGTGCCAGCAGCGTTCAGGACAGGGTTGGCACTGAAGCTTTCTTT. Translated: CASSVQDRVGTEAFF.

Here the CDR3 reads CASSRTGVDTQYF. Here the CDR3 DNA reads TGCGCCAGCAGTCGAACAGGGGTTGATACGCAGTATTTT. The genes are TRBV5-1 and TRBJ2-3; 7 nucleotides match TRBD1. Germline lookup yields CDR1 SGHRS and CDR2 YFSETQ. The CDR3 loop spans 13 amino acids. Germline trimming cut 5 bases from V and 6 bases from J; bases unmatched to any gene: 6.

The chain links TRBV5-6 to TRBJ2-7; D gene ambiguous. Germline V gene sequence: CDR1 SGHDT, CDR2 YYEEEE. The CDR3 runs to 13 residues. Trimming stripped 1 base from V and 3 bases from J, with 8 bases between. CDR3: CASSLLAVYEQYF. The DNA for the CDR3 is TGTGCCAGCAGCTTGTTAGCCGTCTACGAGCAGTACTTC.

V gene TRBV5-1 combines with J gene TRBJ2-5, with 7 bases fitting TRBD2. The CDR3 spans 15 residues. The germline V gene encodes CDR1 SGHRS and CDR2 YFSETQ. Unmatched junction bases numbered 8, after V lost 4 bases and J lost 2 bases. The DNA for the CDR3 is TGCGCCAGCAGCCCCGTTGCTAGCGGACAAGAGACCCAGTACTTC. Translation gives CASSPVASGQETQYF.

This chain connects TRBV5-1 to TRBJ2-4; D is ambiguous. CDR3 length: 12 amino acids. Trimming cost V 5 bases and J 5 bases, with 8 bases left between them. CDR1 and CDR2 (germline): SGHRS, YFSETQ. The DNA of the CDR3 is TGCGCCAGCAGGAGTGAGGAAAACATTCAGTACTTC. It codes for CASRSEENIQYF. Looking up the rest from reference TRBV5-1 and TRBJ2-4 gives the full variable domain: KAGVTQTPRYLIKTRGQQVTLSCSPISGHRSVSWYQQTPGQGLQFLFEYFSETQRNKGNFPGRFSGRQFSNSRSEMNVSTLELGDSALYLCASRSEENIQYFGAGTRLSVL.